Below are 9 T cell receptor beta chains sequenced from a single sample in a study of blood T cell repertoires in COVID-19. Generated by immunoSEQ multiplex PCR, the TCRdb table keeps only in-frame clones and is missing some. Of 98,000 or so clones listed, 86% are singletons. The material sequenced was peripheral blood. These receptors were taken from a woman aged 55-69 years in a cohort sampled during active or convalescent COVID-19.

V is TRBV5-1 and J is TRBJ1-1, with D possibly matching TRBD1 (5 bases). The CDR3 has 15 amino acids. With 0 bases removed from V and 4 bases from J, the gap between germline ends came to 13 bases. Germline CDR1 and CDR2: SGHRS and YFSETQ. CDR3 DNA sequence: TGCGCCAGCAGCTTGGCGGAGGGGCCGACCACTGAAGCTTTCTTT. Amino acids: CASSLAEGPTTEAFF.

This chain uses TRBV9 with TRBJ1-2; TRBD1 might be the D (5 bases). V dropped 3 bases and J dropped 4 bases, with 10 bases sitting between them. Per germline, CDR1 SGDLS and CDR2 YYNGEE. The length of the CDR3 is 13 residues. In DNA, the CDR3 is TGTGCCAGCAGCGAGGGGAGGGGCTATGGCTACACCTTC. This encodes CASSEGRGYGYTF.

The chain joins TRBV10-3 to TRBJ1-2, with 10 bases matching TRBD1. The junction had 7 bases not matched to a gene; V was cut back by 8 bases and J by 4 bases. From germline, CDR1 is ENHRY and CDR2 SYGVKD. This CDR3 comprises 14 residues. The CDR3 DNA follows: TGTGCCATCTCGACCGGGACAGGGGTCTATGGCTACACCTTC. Encoded protein: CAISTGTGVYGYTF.

V is TRBV11-1 and J is TRBJ1-1, with D possibly matching TRBD1 (6 bases). This CDR3 comprises 15 residues. Germline V gives CDR1 SGHAT, CDR2 FQDESV (reference sequence). Trimming removed 2 bases at V and 0 bases at J, with 10 bases between. This chain's CDR3 is CASSLQGPMNTEAFF. For the CDR3, the DNA is TGTGCCAGCAGCTTACAGGGGCCCATGAACACTGAAGCTTTCTTT.

The chain couples TRBV18 to TRBJ1-2, with 7 bases fitting TRBD1. Germline trimming cut 3 bases from V and 0 bases from J; bases unmatched to any gene: 4. This CDR3 has 15 residues. Germline CDR1 and CDR2: KGHSH and LQKENI. CDR3 sequence: CASSPGTAANYGYTF. CDR3 bases: TGTGCCAGCTCACCTGGGACAGCGGCTAACTATGGCTACACCTTC. Based on the CDR3 plus reference TRBV18 and TRBJ1-2, the full variable domain is NAGVMQNPRHLVRRRGQEARLRCSPMKGHSHVYWYRQLPEEGLKFMVYLQKENIIDESGMPKERFSAEFPKEGPSILRIQQVVRGDSAAYFCASSPGTAANYGYTFGSGTRLTVV.

The chain recombines TRBV6-7 with TRBJ2-7; TRBD1 matches at 9 bases. TRBV6-7 has ORF status, its function being uncertain. With V trimmed by 5 bases and J by 5 bases, 10 bases remained unmatched. The CDR3 is 15 amino acids. The chain's CDR3 is CASSTHRDRAHEQYF. The CDR3 DNA reads as TGTGCCAGCAGTACCCACCGGGACAGGGCGCACGAGCAGTACTTC.

CDR3 bases: TGTGCCAGCAGTTACTCGAGAGCTTCCTACGAGCAGTACTTC. Encoded protein: CASSYSRASYEQYF. The chain combines TRBV6-5 with TRBJ2-7; the D is unclear. The CDR3 is made up of 14 amino acids. Trimming pared 0 bases from V and 1 base from J, leaving 7 bases between. Germline CDR1 MNHEY, CDR2 SVGAGI.

V gene TRBV7-3 combines with J gene TRBJ1-2, with TRBD1 as a possible D gene (5 bases). Per germline, CDR1 SGHTA and CDR2 FQGTGA. Trimming took off 3 bases at V and 6 bases at J, with 11 bases between the two ends. This CDR3 spans 13 amino acids. The DNA of the CDR3 is TGTGCCAGCAGCTTGAGTAGGGGCCATGGCTACACCTTC. It specifies CASSLSRGHGYTF.

J is TRBJ2-5 and V is TRBV6-5; D is undetermined. Germline CDR1 is MNHEY and CDR2 is SVGAGI. The CDR3 is 14 amino acids. The V end lost 7 bases, the J end lost 5 bases, and 17 bases lay between the germline ends. This chain's CDR3 is CASTLGQTKETQYF. The CDR3, as DNA: TGTGCCAGCACCCTTGGGCAAACCAAGGAGACCCAGTACTTC.